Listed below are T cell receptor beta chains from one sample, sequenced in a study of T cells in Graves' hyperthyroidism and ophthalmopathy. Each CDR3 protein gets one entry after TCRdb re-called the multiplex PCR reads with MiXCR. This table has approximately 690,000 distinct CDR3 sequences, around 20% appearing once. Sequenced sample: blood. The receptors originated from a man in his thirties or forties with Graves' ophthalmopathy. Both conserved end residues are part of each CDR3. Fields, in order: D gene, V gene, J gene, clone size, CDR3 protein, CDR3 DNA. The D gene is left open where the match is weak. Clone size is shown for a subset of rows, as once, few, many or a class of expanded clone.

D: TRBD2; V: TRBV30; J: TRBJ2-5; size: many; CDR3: CAWSVFAGEETQYF; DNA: TGTGCCTGGAGTGTATTTGCGGGAGAAGAGACCCAGTACTTC
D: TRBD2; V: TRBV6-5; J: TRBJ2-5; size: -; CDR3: CASSYLSGRGETQYF; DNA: TGTGCCAGCAGTTACCTATCAGGGAGGGGAGAGACCCAGTACTTC
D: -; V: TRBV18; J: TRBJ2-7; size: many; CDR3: CASSPDSERYF; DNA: TGTGCCAGCTCACCAGACAGCGAGAGGTACTTC
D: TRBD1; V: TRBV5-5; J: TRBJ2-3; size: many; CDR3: CASSLFGTGFTDTQYF; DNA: TGTGCCAGCAGCTTGTTCGGGACAGGGTTCACAGATACGCAGTATTTT
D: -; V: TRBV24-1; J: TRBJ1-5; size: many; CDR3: CATSDLGAGNQPQHF; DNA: TGTGCCACCAGTGATTTGGGGGCGGGAAATCAGCCCCAGCATTTT
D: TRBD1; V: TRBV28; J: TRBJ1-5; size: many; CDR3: CASSFRDRGLYQPQHF; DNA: TGTGCCAGCAGTTTTAGGGACAGGGGGTTGTATCAGCCCCAGCATTTT
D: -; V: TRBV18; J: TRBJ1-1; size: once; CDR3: CASSPLTEMNTEAFF; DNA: TGTGCCAGCTCACCTCTGACAGAGATGAACACTGAAGCTTTCTTT
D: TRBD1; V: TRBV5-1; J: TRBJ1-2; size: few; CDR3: CASSLDPTGQKTNGYTF; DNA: TGCGCCAGCAGCTTGGATCCCACGGGACAGAAGACCAATGGCTACACCTTC
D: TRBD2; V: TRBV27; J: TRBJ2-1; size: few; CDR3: CASSLYAASGAPREQFF; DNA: TGTGCCAGCAGCCTCTACGCGGCTAGCGGAGCCCCACGGGAGCAGTTCTTC
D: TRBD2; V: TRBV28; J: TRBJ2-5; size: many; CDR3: CASRSSGEAQYF; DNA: TGTGCCAGCAGAAGTAGCGGGGAAGCCCAGTACTTC
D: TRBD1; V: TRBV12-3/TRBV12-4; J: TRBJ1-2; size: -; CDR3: CASSSPEGAGYGYTF; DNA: TGTGCCAGCAGTTCGCCGGAGGGGGCTGGCTATGGCTACACCTTC
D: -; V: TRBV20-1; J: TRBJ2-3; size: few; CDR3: CSARADTQYF; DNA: TGCAGTGCTAGAGCAGATACGCAGTATTTT
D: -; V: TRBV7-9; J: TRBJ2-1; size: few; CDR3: CASSYRGGHNEQFF; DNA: TGTGCCAGCAGCTATAGGGGGGGCCACAATGAGCAGTTCTTC
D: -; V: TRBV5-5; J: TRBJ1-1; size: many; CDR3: CASSPRDRRNTEAFF; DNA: TGTGCCAGCAGCCCCCGGGACCGGAGGAACACTGAAGCTTTCTTT
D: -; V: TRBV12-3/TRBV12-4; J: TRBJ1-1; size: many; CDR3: CASQRGASEAFF; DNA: TGTGCCAGTCAGAGGGGCGCATCTGAAGCTTTCTTT
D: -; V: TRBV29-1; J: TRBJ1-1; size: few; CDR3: CSGTGWNTEAFF; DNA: TGCAGCGGTACAGGGTGGAACACTGAAGCTTTCTTT
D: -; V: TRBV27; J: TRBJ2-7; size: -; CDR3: CASSATSNSYEQYF; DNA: TGTGCCAGCAGTGCAACTAGTAACTCCTACGAGCAGTACTTC
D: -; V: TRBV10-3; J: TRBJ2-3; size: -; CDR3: CAISGSLNPPTDTQYF; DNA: TGTGCCATCAGTGGATCACTAAACCCTCCCACAGATACGCAGTATTTT
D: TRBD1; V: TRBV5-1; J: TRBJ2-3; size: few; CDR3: CASSLQGAGADTQYF; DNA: TGCGCCAGCAGCTTACAGGGGGCGGGAGCAGATACGCAGTATTTT
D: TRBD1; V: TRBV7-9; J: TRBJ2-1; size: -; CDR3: CASSSTGGRLSNEQFF; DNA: TGTGCCAGCAGCTCGACAGGGGGCAGGCTGAGCAATGAGCAGTTCTTC
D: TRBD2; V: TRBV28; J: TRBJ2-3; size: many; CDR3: CASNPGAGESTDTQYF; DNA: TGTGCCAGCAATCCCGGAGCGGGAGAGAGCACAGATACGCAGTATTTT
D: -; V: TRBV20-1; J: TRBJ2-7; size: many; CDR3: CSASTYEQYF; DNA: TGCAGTGCTTCAACTTACGAGCAGTACTTC
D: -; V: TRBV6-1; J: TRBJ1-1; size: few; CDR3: CASSDTTEAFF; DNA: TGTGCCAGCAGTGACACGACTGAAGCTTTCTTT
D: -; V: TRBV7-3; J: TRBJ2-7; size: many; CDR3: CASSLTAGVAEQYF; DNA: TGTGCCAGCAGCTTAACGGCGGGCGTAGCCGAGCAGTACTTC
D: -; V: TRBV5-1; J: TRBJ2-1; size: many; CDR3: CASSLRSSYNEQFF; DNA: TGCGCCAGCAGCCTAAGGAGCTCCTACAATGAGCAGTTCTTC
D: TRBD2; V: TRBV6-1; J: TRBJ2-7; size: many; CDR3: CASRPRGLAGYEQYF; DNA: TGTGCCAGCAGACCACGGGGACTAGCGGGATACGAGCAGTACTTC
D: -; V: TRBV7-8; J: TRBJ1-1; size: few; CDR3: CASSLGEGRTEAFF; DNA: TGTGCCAGCAGCTTAGGGGAGGGGAGGACTGAAGCTTTCTTT
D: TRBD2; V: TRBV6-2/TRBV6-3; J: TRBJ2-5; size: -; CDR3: CASSYPGLAGAETQYF; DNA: TGTGCCAGCAGTTACCCCGGACTAGCGGGAGCAGAGACCCAGTACTTC
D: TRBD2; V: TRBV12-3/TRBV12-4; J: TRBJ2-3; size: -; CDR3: CASSARTSGEDTQYF; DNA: TGTGCCAGCAGTGCCCGGACTAGCGGCGAAGATACGCAGTATTTT
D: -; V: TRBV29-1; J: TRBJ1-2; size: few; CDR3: CSVDWGHYVGHTF; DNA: TGCAGCGTTGACTGGGGACATTATGTTGGCCACACCTTC
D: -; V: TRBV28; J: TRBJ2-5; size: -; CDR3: CASSLFGREETQYF; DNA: TGTGCCAGCAGTTTGTTTGGGCGTGAGGAGACCCAGTACTTC
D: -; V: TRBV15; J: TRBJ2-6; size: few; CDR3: CATSRARGAGANVLTF; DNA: TGTGCCACCAGCAGGGCGAGAGGGGCTGGGGCCAACGTCCTGACTTTC